This entry features one T cell receptor (beta chain) sequence. Its target is not known. The data were obtained in a study of identical twins. Study-wide points: Analyses of zero insertions could be partly confounded by invariant MAIT and iNKT cells. Monozygotic twins shared more out-of-frame TCR alpha than recombination models predicted. Out-of-frame alpha sequences that twins shared showed excess low generation probability. It was cross-sectional statistical analysis, not following the same donors, that the conclusions relied on.

V gave up 6 bases and J gave up 1 base; unmatched junction bases: 11. Germline CDR1 is MDHEN and CDR2 is SYDVKM. This CDR3 is 17 amino acids long. MiXCR, applied by TCRdb to the 5' RACE reads, yields one record per CDR3 protein. Altogether 460,000 or so distinct CDR3 sequences are present, more than 13% being singletons, with the ten largest covering over 0.5%. The same data also contributed to another study, on yellow fever vaccine responses in identical twins.

This TCR derives from a woman in her late teens or twenties in good health. The rearrangement links TRBV28 to TRBJ2-2; 7 bases match TRBD1. Material for sequencing was CD4+ T cells sorted from blood. The CDR3 here is CASRVTMTGWNTGELFF. The CDR3 bases are TGTGCCAGCAGGGTAACAATGACAGGGTGGAACACCGGGGAGCTGTTTTTT. The full variable domain, its missing parts supplied by reference TRBV28 and TRBJ2-2, is DVKVTQSSRYLVKRTGEKVFLECVQDMDHENMFWYRQDPGLGLRLIYFSYDVKMKEKGDIPEGYSVSREKKERFSLILESASTNQTSMYLCASRVTMTGWNTGELFFGEGSRLTVL.